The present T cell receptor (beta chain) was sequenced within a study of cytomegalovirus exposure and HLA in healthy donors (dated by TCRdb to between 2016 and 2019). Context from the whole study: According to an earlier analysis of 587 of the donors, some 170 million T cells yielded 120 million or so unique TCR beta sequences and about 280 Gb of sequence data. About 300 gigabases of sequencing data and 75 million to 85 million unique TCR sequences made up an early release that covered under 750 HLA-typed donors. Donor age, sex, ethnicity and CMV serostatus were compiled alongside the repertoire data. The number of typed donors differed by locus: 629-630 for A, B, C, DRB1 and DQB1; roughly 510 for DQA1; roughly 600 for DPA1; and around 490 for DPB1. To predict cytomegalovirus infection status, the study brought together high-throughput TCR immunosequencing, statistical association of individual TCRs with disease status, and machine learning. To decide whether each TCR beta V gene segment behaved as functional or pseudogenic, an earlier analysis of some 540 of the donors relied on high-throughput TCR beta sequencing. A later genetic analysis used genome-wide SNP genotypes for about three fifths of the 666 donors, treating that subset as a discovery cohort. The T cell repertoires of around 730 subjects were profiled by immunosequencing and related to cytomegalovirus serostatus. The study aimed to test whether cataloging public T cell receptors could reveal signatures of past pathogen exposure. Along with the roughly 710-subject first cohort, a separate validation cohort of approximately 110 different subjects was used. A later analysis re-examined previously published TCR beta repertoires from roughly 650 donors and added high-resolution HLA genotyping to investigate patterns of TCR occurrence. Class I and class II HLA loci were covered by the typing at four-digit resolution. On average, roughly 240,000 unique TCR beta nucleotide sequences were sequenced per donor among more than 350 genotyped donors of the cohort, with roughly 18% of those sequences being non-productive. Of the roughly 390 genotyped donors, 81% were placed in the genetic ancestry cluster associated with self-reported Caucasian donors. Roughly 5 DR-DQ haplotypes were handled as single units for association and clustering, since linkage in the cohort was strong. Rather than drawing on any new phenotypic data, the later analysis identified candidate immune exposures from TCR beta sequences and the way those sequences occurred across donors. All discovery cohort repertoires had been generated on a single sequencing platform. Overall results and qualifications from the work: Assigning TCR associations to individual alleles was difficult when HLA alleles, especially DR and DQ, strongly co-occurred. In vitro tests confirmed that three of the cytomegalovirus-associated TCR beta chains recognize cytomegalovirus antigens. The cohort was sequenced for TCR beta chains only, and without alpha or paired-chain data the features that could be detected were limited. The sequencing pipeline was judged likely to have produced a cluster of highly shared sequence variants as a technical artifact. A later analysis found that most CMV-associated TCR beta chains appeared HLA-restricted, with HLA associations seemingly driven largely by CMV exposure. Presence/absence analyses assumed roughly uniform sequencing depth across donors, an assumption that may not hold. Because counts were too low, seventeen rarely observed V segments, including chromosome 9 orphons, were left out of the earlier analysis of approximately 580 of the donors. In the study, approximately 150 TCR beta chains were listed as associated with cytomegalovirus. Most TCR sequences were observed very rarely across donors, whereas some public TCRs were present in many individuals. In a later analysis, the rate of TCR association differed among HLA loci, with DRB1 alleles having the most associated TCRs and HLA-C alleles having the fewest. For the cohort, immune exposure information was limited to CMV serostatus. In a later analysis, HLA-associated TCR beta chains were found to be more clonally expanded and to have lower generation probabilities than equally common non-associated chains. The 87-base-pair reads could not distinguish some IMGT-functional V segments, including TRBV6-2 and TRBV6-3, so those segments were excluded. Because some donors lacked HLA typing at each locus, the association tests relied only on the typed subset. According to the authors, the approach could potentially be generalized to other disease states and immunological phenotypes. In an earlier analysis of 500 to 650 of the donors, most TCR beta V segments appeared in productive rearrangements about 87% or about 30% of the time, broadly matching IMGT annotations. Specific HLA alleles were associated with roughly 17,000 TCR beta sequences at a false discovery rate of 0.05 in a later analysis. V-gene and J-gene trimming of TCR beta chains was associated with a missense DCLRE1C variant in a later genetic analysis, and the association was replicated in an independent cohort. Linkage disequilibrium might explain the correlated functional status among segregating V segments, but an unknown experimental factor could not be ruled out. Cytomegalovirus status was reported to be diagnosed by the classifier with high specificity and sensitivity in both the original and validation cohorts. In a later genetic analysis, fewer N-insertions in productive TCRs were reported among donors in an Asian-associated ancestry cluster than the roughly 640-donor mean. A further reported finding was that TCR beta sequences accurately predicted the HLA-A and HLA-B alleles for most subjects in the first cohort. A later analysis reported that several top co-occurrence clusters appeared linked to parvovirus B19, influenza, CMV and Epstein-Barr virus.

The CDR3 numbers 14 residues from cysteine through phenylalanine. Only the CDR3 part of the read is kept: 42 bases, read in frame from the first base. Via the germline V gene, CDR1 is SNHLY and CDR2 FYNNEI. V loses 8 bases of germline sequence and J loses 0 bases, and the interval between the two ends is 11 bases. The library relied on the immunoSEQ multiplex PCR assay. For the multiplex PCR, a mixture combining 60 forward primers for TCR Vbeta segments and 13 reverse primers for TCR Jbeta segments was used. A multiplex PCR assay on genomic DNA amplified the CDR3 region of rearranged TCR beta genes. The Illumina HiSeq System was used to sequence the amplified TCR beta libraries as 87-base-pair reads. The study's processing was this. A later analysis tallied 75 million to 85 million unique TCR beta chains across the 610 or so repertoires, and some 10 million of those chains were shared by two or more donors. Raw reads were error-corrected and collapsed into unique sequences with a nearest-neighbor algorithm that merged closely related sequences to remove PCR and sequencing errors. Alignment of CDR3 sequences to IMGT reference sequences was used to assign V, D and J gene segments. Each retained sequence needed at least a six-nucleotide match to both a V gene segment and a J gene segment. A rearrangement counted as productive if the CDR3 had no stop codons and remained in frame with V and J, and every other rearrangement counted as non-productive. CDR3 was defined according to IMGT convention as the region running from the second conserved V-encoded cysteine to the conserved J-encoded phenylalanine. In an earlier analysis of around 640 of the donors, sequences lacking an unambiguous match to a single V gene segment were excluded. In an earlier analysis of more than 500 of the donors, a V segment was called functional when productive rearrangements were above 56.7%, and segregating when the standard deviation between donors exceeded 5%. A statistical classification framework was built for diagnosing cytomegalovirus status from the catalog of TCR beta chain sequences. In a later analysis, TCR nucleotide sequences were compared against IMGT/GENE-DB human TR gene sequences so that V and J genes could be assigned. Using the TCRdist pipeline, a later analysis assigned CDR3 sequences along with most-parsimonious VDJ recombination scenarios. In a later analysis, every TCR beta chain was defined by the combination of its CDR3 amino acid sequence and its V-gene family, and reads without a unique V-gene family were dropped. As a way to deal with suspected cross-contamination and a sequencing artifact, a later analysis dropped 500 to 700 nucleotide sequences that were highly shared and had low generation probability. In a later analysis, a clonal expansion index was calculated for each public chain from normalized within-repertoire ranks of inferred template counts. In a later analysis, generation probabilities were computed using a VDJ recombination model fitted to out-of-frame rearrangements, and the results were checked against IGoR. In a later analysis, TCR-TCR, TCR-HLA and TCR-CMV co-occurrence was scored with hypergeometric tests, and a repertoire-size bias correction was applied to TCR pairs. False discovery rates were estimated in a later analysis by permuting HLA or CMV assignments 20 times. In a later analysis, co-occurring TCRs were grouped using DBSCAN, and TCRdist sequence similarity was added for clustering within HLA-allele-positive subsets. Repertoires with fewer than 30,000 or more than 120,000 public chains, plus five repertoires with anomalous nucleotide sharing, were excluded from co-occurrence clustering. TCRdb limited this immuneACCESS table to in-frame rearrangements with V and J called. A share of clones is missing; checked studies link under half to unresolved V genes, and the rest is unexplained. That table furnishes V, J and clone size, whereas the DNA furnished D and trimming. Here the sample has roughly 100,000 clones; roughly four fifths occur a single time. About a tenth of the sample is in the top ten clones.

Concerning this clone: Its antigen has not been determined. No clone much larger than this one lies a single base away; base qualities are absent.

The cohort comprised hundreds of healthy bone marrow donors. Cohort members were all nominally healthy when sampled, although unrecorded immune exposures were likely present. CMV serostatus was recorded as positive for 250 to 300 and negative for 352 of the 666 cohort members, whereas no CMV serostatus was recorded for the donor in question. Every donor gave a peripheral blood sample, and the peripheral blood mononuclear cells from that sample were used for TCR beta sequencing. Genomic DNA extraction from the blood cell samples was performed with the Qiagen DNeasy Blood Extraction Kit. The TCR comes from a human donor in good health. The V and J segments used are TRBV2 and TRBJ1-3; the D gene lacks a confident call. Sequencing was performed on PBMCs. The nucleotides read TGTGCCAGCGGAGGGTTGGTCTCTGGAAACACCATATATTTT. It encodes CASGGLVSGNTIYF.